This is a list of T cell receptor beta chains from one sample in a study of blood T cell repertoires in COVID-19. Method: immunoSEQ multiplex PCR; TCRdb's copy keeps in-frame clones and lacks some. The repertoire consists of roughly 63,000 clones, with approximately 78% occurring once and the leading ten covering roughly 12%. Sequencing was carried out using peripheral blood. These receptors were obtained from a man older than 75 with acute or convalescent COVID-19. CDR3s include the opening cysteine and the closing phenylalanine or tryptophan. A D gene is named only where the DNA matches it firmly. Rows give clone size only sometimes, using once, few, many, or a class for an expanded clone.

j_call,clone_size,v_call,d_call,cdr3_aa,cdr3_nt
TRBJ1-2,-,TRBV19,-,CASSPDKSPGYGYTF,TGTGCCAGTAGTCCGGATAAAAGTCCGGGCTATGGCTACACCTTC
TRBJ1-1,-,TRBV5-6,-,CASSFNGQGGGTEAFF,TGTGCCAGCAGCTTTAACGGCCAGGGAGGAGGAACTGAAGCTTTCTTT
TRBJ2-3,-,TRBV24-1,TRBD2,CATSDRLAGVRDTQYF,TGTGCCACCAGTGATCGACTAGCGGGAGTACGAGATACGCAGTATTTT
TRBJ2-7,-,TRBV9,TRBD2,CASTHIGTSGYEQYF,TGTGCCAGCACTCATATTGGGACTAGCGGTTACGAGCAGTACTTC
TRBJ2-5,-,TRBV7-8,-,CASSSPTGAYGQETQYF,TGTGCCAGCAGCTCGCCGACTGGGGCCTATGGGCAAGAGACCCAGTACTTC
TRBJ1-1,once,TRBV10-2,-,CASRETGTNTEAFF,TGCGCCAGCAGAGAGACAGGTACGAACACTGAAGCTTTCTTT
TRBJ1-5,-,TRBV19,-,CASMNSAVPGNQPQHF,TGTGCCAGTATGAACAGTGCCGTACCTGGCAATCAGCCCCAGCATTTT
TRBJ1-1,-,TRBV25-1,-,CASRISGAGTLGEAFF,TGTGCCAGCAGGATCTCAGGGGCAGGGACGCTGGGTGAAGCTTTCTTT
TRBJ1-2,-,TRBV3-1/TRBV3-2,TRBD1,CASSQGTGWNYGYTF,TGTGCCAGCAGCCAAGGGACAGGTTGGAACTATGGCTACACCTTC
TRBJ2-3,-,TRBV3-1/TRBV3-2,TRBD2,CASSQGTSASTDTQYF,TGTGCCAGCAGCCAAGGGACTAGCGCCTCCACAGATACGCAGTATTTT
TRBJ2-1,-,TRBV29-1,-,CALRGGAYNEQFF,TGCGCTTTGAGGGGGGGCGCCTACAATGAGCAGTTCTTC
TRBJ2-4,-,TRBV29-1,-,CSVEQGLAKNIQYF,TGCAGCGTTGAACAGGGGCTAGCCAAAAACATTCAGTACTTC
TRBJ2-5,-,TRBV5-1,-,CASSGGTGGQETQYF,TGCGCCAGCTCGGGGGGCACAGGAGGTCAAGAGACCCAGTACTTC
TRBJ2-1,-,TRBV3-1/TRBV3-2,TRBD2,CASSQGFASGSLSNEQFF,TGTGCCAGCAGCCAAGGATTCGCTAGCGGGAGCTTAAGTAATGAGCAGTTCTTC
TRBJ2-3,few,TRBV27,-,CASTRGHSTDTQYF,TGTGCCAGCACCCGGGGACACAGCACAGATACGCAGTATTTT
TRBJ2-2,-,TRBV5-4,TRBD2,CASTGTSGGRGELFF,TGTGCCAGCACTGGGACTAGCGGGGGTCGGGGGGAGCTGTTTTTT
TRBJ2-7,-,TRBV7-9,TRBD2,CASSITSVSYEQYF,TGTGCCAGCAGCATAACTAGCGTCTCCTACGAGCAGTACTTC
TRBJ1-1,-,TRBV28,-,CASSSSPLGHPEAFF,TGTGCCAGCAGTTCCAGCCCCCTCGGACACCCTGAAGCTTTCTTT
TRBJ2-1,-,TRBV6-1,TRBD2,CASSESILAGAYNEQFF,TGTGCCAGCAGTGAATCGATACTAGCGGGTGCCTACAATGAGCAGTTCTTC
TRBJ1-4,-,TRBV7-6,-,CASSSDQGAWEKLFF,TGTGCCAGCAGCTCCGATCAAGGGGCCTGGGAAAAACTGTTTTTT
TRBJ1-4,few,TRBV19,-,CASSMSGLEKLFF,TGTGCCAGTAGTATGTCAGGGCTCGAAAAACTGTTTTTT
TRBJ2-1,-,TRBV13,TRBD1,CASSPGTGYDEQFF,TGTGCCAGCAGCCCGGGGACAGGGTATGATGAGCAGTTCTTC
TRBJ1-5,few,TRBV19,TRBD1,CASSFRDRGNQPQHF,TGTGCCAGTAGCTTCCGGGACAGGGGCAATCAGCCCCAGCATTTT
TRBJ2-5,-,TRBV5-4,-,CASSLPRGTSGQETQYF,TGTGCCAGCAGCTTGCCTCGGGGTACGTCTGGTCAAGAGACCCAGTACTTC
TRBJ1-3,-,TRBV5-1,TRBD1,CASSPGQGRGNTIYF,TGCGCCAGCAGCCCAGGACAGGGTCGAGGAAACACCATATATTTT
TRBJ1-1,-,TRBV18,TRBD1,CASSALQGTEAFF,TGTGCCAGCTCAGCCTTACAGGGGACTGAAGCTTTCTTT
TRBJ2-1,once,TRBV4-2,TRBD2,CASSQGLAGDPNEQFF,TGTGCCAGCAGCCAGGGACTAGCGGGGGACCCCAATGAGCAGTTCTTC
TRBJ2-7,-,TRBV6-6,TRBD1,CASIDSGTGMEQYF,TGTGCCAGCATCGATTCCGGGACAGGGATGGAGCAGTACTTC
TRBJ2-7,-,TRBV5-1,TRBD1,CASSSGTGIPEQYF,TGCGCCAGCAGCTCCGGGACAGGGATCCCCGAGCAGTACTTC
TRBJ1-2,-,TRBV4-2,TRBD1,CASRKPGQGGGYTF,TGTGCCAGCAGAAAACCGGGACAGGGGGGTGGCTACACCTTC
TRBJ1-5,-,TRBV6-6,TRBD1,CASSSRGQGAGQPQHF,TGTGCCAGCAGTTCCCGGGGACAGGGGGCGGGTCAGCCCCAGCATTTT
TRBJ1-3,-,TRBV7-8,-,CASSLTQGSLSGNTIYF,TGTGCCAGCAGCCTAACTCAGGGTTCTCTCTCTGGAAACACCATATATTTT
TRBJ1-1,-,TRBV5-1,-,CASSPAELNTEAFF,TGCGCCAGCAGCCCCGCGGAGTTGAACACTGAAGCTTTCTTT
TRBJ1-2,-,TRBV2,-,CASSEMGRGYTF,TGTGCCAGCAGTGAGATGGGGCGAGGCTACACCTTC
TRBJ1-1,-,TRBV19,TRBD1,CASSMAGGETEAFF,TGTGCCAGTAGTATGGCAGGGGGCGAAACTGAAGCTTTCTTT
TRBJ2-1,few,TRBV11-2,-,CASSSGQTLWNEQFF,TGTGCCAGCAGCTCCGGACAGACCCTTTGGAATGAGCAGTTCTTC
TRBJ2-1,once,TRBV5-1,-,CASSPDMSSYNEQFF,TGCGCCAGCAGCCCCGACATGAGCTCCTACAATGAGCAGTTCTTC
TRBJ2-2,-,TRBV7-8,TRBD2,CASSRGAGGNTGELFF,TGTGCCAGCAGTAGAGGGGCGGGGGGAAACACCGGGGAGCTGTTTTTT
TRBJ2-6,-,TRBV11-3,-,CASSLGRTGANVLTF,TGTGCCAGCAGCTTAGGCAGGACTGGGGCCAACGTCCTGACTTTC
TRBJ1-1,-,TRBV9,TRBD1,CASSPDRGSKNTEAFF,TGTGCCAGCAGCCCCGACAGGGGGAGCAAGAACACTGAAGCTTTCTTT
TRBJ2-1,-,TRBV5-8,TRBD2,CASSPSGTRANEQFF,TGTGCCAGCAGCCCCTCTGGGACTAGGGCCAATGAGCAGTTCTTC
TRBJ1-1,-,TRBV5-1,-,CASSLGARENTEAFF,TGCGCCAGCAGCTTGGGGGCCAGGGAGAACACTGAAGCTTTCTTT
TRBJ1-5,-,TRBV5-1,-,CASSFGGSNQPQHF,TGCGCCAGCAGCTTCGGGGGTAGCAATCAGCCCCAGCATTTT
TRBJ1-5,-,TRBV18,-,CASSPGQNQPQHF,TGTGCCAGCTCCCCCGGACAGAATCAGCCCCAGCATTTT
TRBJ2-1,-,TRBV9,TRBD2,CASSVREGYYNEQFF,TGTGCCAGCAGCGTACGGGAGGGCTATTACAATGAGCAGTTCTTC
TRBJ1-3,-,TRBV13,-,CASSDGTSGNTIYF,TGTGCCAGCAGCGACGGGACAAGCGGAAACACCATATATTTT
TRBJ2-1,-,TRBV7-9,TRBD2,CASSLDGGRNRNEQFF,TGTGCCAGCAGCTTAGACGGCGGGAGGAATAGAAATGAGCAGTTCTTC
TRBJ1-6,-,TRBV6-1,-,CASSEERYLALHF,TGTGCCAGCAGTGAAGAGAGGTATCTAGCCCTCCACTTT
TRBJ2-3,once,TRBV5-1,-,CASSVGVRSRATDTQYF,TGCGCCAGCAGCGTGGGGGTTAGGTCGAGGGCCACAGATACGCAGTATTTT
TRBJ2-1,-,TRBV5-1,TRBD2,CASSPGGEYNEQFF,TGCGCCAGCAGCCCTGGGGGGGAATACAATGAGCAGTTCTTC